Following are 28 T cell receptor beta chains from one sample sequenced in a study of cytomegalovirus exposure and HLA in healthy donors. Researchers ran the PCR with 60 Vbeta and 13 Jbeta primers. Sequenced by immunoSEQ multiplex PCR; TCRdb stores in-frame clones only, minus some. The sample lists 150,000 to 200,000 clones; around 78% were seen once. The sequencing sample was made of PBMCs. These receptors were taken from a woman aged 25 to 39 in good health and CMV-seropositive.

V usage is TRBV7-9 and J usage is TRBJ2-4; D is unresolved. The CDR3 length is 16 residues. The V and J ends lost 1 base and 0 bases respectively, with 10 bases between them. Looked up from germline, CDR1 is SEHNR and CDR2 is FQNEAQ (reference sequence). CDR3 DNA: TGTGCCAGCAGCTTAGGGTGGCTTCTAGCCAAAAACATTCAGTACTTC. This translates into CASSLGWLLAKNIQYF.

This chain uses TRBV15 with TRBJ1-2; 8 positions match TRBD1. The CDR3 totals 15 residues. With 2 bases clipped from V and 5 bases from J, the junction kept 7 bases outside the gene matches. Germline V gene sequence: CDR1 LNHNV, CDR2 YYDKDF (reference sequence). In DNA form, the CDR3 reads TGTGCCACCAGCAGACCCGACAGGGGTTCGTATGGCTACACCTTC. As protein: CATSRPDRGSYGYTF.

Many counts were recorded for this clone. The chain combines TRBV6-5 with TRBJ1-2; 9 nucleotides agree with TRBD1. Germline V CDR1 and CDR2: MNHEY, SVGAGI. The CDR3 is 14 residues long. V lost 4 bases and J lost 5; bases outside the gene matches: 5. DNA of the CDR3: TGTGCCAGCAGTTTAAGCGGGACAGGGTATGGCTACACCTTC. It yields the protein CASSLSGTGYGYTF.

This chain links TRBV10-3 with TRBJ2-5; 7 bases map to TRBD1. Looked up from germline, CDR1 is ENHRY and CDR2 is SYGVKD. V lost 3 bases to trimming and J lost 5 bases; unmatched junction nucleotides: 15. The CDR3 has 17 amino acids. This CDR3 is CAISDPALMTGSETQYF. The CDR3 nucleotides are TGTGCCATCAGTGACCCCGCATTGATGACAGGGAGCGAGACCCAGTACTTC.

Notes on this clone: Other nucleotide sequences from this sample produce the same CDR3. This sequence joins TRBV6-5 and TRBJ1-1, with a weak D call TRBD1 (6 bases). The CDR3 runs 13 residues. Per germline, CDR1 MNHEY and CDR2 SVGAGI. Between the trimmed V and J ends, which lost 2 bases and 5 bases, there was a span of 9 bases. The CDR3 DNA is TGTGCCAGCAGTTACCAGGGGAATACTGAAGCTTTCTTT. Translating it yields CASSYQGNTEAFF.

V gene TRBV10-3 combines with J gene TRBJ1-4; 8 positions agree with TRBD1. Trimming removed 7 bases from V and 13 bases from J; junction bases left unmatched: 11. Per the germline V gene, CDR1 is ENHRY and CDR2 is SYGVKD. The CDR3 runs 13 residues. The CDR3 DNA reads TGTGCCATCACCGATGATAGAGGACAGGGACTGTTTTTT. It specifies CAITDDRGQGLFF.

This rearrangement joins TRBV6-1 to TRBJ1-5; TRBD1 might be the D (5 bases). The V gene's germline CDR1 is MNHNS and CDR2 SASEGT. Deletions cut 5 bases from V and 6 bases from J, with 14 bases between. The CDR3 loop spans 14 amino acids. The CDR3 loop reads CASSQQADGQPQHF. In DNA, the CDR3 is TGTGCCAGCAGTCAACAGGCGGATGGTCAGCCCCAGCATTTT.

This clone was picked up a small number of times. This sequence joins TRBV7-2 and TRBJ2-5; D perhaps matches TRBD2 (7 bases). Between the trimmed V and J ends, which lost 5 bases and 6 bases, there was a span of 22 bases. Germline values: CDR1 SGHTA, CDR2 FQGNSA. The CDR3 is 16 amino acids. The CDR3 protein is CASSAEGGASMKTQYF. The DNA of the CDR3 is TGTGCCAGCAGCGCAGAGGGGGGGGCTAGCATGAAGACCCAGTACTTC.

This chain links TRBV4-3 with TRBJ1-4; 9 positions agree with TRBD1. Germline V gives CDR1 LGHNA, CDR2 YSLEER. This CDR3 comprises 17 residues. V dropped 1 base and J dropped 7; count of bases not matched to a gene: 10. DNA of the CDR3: TGCGCCAGCAGCCAAGGATCTAACAGGGGGCGGGGTGAAAAACTGTTTTTT. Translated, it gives CASSQGSNRGRGEKLFF.

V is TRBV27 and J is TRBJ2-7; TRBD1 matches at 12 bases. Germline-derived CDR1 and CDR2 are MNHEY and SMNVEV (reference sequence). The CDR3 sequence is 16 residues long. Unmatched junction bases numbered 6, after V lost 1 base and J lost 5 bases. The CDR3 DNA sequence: TGTGCCAGCAGTTTATGGGGGACAGGGGGCCGAAACGAGCAGTACTTC. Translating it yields CASSLWGTGGRNEQYF.

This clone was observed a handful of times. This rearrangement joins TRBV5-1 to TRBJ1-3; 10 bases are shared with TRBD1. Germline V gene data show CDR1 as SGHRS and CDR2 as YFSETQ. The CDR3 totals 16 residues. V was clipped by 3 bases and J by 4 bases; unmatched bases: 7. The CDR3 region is CASSSEGQGKGNTIYF. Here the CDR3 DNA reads TGCGCCAGCAGCTCGGAGGGACAGGGGAAGGGAAACACCATATATTTT.

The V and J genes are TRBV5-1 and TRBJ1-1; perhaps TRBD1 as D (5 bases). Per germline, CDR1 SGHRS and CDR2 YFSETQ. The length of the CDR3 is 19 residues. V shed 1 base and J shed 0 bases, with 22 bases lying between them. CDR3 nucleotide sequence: TGCGCCAGCAGCTTGAGGTGGGATGCCAAACAGGTAATGAACACTGAAGCTTTCTTT. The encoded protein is CASSLRWDAKQVMNTEAFF.

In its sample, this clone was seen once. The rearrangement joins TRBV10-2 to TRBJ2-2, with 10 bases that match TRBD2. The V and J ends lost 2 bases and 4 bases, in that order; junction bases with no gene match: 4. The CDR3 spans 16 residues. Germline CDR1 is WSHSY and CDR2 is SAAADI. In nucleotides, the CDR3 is TGCGCCAGCAGTGAGGAGGGACTAGCGTTCACCGGGGAGCTGTTTTTT. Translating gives CASSEEGLAFTGELFF.

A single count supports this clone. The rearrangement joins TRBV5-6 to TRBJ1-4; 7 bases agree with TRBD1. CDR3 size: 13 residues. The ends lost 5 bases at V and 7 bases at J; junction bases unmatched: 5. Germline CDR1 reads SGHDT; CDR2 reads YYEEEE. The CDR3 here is CASSQTGTEKLFF. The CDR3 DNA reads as TGTGCCAGCAGTCAGACAGGGACTGAAAAACTGTTTTTT.

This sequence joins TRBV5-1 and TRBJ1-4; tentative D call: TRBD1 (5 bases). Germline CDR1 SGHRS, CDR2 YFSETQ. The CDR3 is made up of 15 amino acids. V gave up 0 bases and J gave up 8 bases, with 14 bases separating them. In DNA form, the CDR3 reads TGCGCCAGCAGCTTGGGCGGGGCCGGGGACGAAAAACTGTTTTTT. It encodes CASSLGGAGDEKLFF. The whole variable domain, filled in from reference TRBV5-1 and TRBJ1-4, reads KAGVTQTPRYLIKTRGQQVTLSCSPISGHRSVSWYQQTPGQGLQFLFEYFSETQRNKGNFPGRFSGRQFSNSRSEMNVSTLELGDSALYLCASSLGGAGDEKLFFGSGTQLSVL.

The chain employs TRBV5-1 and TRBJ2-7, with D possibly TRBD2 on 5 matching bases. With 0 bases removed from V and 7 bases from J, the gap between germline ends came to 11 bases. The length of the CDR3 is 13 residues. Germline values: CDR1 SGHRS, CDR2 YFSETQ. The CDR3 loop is CASSLVQRTEQYF. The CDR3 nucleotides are TGCGCCAGCAGCTTGGTGCAGCGGACGGAGCAGTACTTC.

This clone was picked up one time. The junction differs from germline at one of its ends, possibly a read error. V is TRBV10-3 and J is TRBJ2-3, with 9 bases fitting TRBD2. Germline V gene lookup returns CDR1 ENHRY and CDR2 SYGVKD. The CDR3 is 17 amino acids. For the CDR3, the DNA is TGTGCCATCAGTAAGTCACTAGCGGGCAGGAGCACAGATACGCAGTATTTT. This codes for CAISKSLAGRSTDTQYF.

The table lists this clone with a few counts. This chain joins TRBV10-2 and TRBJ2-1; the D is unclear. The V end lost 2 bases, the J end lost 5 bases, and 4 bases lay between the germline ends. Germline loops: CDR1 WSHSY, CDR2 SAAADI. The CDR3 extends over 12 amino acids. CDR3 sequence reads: CASSEQNNEQFF. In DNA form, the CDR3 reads TGCGCCAGCAGTGAGCAGAACAATGAGCAGTTCTTC.

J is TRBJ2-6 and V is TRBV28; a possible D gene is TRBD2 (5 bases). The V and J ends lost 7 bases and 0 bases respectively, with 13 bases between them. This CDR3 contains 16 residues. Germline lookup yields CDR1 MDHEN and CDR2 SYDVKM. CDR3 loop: CASNILDGSGANVLTF. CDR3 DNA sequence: TGTGCCAGCAACATACTAGACGGCTCTGGGGCCAACGTCCTGACTTTC.

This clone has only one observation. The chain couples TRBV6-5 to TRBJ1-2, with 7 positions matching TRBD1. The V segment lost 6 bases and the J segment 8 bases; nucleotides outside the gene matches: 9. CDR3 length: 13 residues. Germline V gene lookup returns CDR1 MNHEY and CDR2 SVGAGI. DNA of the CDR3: TGTGCCAGCAGCAAAGACAGGGTTGACGGCTACACCTTC. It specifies CASSKDRVDGYTF.

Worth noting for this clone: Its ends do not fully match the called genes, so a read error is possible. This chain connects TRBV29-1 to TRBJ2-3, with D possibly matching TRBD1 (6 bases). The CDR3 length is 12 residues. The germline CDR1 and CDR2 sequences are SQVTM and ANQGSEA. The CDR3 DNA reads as TGCAGCGTTGGGTGGGACACACATACGCAGTATTTT. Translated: CSVGWDTHTQYF.

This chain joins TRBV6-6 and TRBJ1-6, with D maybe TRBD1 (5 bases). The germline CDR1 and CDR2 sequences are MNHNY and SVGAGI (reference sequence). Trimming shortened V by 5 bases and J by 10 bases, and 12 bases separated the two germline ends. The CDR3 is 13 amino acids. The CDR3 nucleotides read TGTGCCAGCAGTCTAGACAGTGAGTCACCCCTCCACTTT. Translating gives CASSLDSESPLHF.

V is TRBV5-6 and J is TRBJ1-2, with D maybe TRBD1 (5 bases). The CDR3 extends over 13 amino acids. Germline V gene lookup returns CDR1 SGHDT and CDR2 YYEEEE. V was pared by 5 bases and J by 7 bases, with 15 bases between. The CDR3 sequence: CASREMTASGYTF. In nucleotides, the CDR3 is TGTGCCAGCAGAGAGATGACAGCCTCTGGCTACACCTTC.

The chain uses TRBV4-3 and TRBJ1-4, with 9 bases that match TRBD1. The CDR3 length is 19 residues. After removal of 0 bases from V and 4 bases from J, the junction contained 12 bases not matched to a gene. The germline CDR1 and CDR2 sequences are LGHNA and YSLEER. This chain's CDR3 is CASSQDTGQGPVGNEKLFF. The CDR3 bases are TGCGCCAGCAGCCAAGATACGGGACAGGGACCCGTGGGTAATGAAAAACTGTTTTTT.

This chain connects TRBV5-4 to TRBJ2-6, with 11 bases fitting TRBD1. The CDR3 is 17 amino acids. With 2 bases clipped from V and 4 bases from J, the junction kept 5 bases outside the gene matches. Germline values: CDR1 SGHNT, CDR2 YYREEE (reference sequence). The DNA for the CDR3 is TGTGCCAGCAGCTTAGGGACAGGGGGGGGAGGGGCCAACGTCCTGACTTTC. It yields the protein CASSLGTGGGGANVLTF. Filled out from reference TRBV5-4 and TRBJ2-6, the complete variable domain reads ETGVTQSPTHLIKTRGQQVTLRCSSQSGHNTVSWYQQALGQGPQFIFQYYREEENGRGNFPPRFSGLQFPNYSSELNVNALELDDSALYLCASSLGTGGGGANVLTFGAGSRLTVL.

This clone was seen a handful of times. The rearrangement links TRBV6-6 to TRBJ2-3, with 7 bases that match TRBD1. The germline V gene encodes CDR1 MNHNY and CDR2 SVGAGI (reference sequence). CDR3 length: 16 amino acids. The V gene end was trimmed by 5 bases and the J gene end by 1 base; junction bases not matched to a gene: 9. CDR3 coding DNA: TGTGCCAGCAGTAACGTACAGGGGTCGGGCACAGATACGCAGTATTTT. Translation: CASSNVQGSGTDTQYF.

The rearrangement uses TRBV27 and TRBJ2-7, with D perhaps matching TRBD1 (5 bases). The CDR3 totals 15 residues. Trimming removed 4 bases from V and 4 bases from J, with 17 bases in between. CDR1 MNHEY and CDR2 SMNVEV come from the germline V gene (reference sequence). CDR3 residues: CASSSRQFSSYEQYF. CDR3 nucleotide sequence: TGTGCCAGCAGTTCCCGACAGTTCTCCTCTTACGAGCAGTACTTC.

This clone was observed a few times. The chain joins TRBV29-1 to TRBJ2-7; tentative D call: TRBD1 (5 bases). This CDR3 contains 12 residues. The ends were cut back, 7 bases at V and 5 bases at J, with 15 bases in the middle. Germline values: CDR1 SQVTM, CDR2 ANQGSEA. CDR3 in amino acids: CSAKRGSHEQYF. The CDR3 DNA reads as TGCAGCGCCAAAAGGGGCAGCCACGAGCAGTACTTC.